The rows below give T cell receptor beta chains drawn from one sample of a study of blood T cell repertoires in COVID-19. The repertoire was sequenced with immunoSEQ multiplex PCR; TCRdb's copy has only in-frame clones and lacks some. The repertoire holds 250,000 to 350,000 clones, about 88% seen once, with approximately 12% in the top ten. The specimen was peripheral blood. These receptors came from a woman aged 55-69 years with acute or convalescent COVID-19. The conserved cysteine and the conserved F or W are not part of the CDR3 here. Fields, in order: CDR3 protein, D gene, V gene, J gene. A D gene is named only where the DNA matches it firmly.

CDR3: ASSLVGLAGDRQTQY; D: TRBD2; V: TRBV5-1; J: TRBJ2-5
CDR3: ASSNHRQGNYGYT; D: -; V: TRBV6-5; J: TRBJ1-2
CDR3: ASSPDTTNEKLF; D: -; V: TRBV5-1; J: TRBJ1-4
CDR3: ASSGQGNSPLH; D: TRBD1; V: TRBV19; J: TRBJ1-6
CDR3: ASSQAWQGHYEQY; D: -; V: TRBV3-1/TRBV3-2; J: TRBJ2-7
CDR3: ASSPGTGGLNTEAF; D: TRBD1; V: TRBV11-1; J: TRBJ1-1
CDR3: ASSLRTSGYDEQF; D: TRBD2; V: TRBV5-1; J: TRBJ2-1
CDR3: ASSLFDRGSGNTIY; D: TRBD1; V: TRBV5-8; J: TRBJ1-3
CDR3: ASSLTSGHTYEQY; D: TRBD2; V: TRBV5-1; J: TRBJ2-7
CDR3: ASSLASARGTDTQY; D: -; V: TRBV5-4; J: TRBJ2-3
CDR3: ASSSLAGRNNEQF; D: TRBD2; V: TRBV6-2/TRBV6-3; J: TRBJ2-1
CDR3: ASSFNWVNRESYTNEKLF; D: -; V: TRBV28; J: TRBJ1-4
CDR3: ASSAGKQGGGSPLH; D: -; V: TRBV9; J: TRBJ1-6
CDR3: ASSLLVVNEQF; D: -; V: TRBV12-3/TRBV12-4; J: TRBJ2-1
CDR3: ASSNNRVEDTQY; D: -; V: TRBV19; J: TRBJ2-3
CDR3: ASSPTGHSYGYT; D: -; V: TRBV7-3; J: TRBJ1-2
CDR3: ASSYARLAGEEQY; D: TRBD2; V: TRBV6-2/TRBV6-3; J: TRBJ2-7
CDR3: ASSLTPSSYEQY; D: -; V: TRBV11-3; J: TRBJ2-7
CDR3: ASSQALRGGGDTEAF; D: -; V: TRBV3-1/TRBV3-2; J: TRBJ1-1
CDR3: ASSHRGGSSYEQY; D: TRBD2; V: TRBV27; J: TRBJ2-7
CDR3: ASSLAQINYGYT; D: -; V: TRBV5-5; J: TRBJ1-2
CDR3: ASSPTGTSGYEQY; D: TRBD2; V: TRBV5-1; J: TRBJ2-7
CDR3: AISEDSYGYT; D: -; V: TRBV10-3; J: TRBJ1-2
CDR3: ATSSRTGRNQPQH; D: TRBD1; V: TRBV15; J: TRBJ1-5
CDR3: ASSSGQVNHQPQH; D: TRBD1; V: TRBV6-2/TRBV6-3; J: TRBJ1-5
CDR3: ASIFGGQGAIYGYT; D: TRBD1; V: TRBV2; J: TRBJ1-2
CDR3: ASSRQGTANYGYT; D: TRBD1; V: TRBV5-5; J: TRBJ1-2
CDR3: ASRRGSQPQH; D: TRBD1; V: TRBV19; J: TRBJ1-5
CDR3: ASSLEMGGGSYNEQF; D: -; V: TRBV11-3; J: TRBJ2-1
CDR3: ASSLEGTGVPHEQY; D: TRBD1; V: TRBV7-8; J: TRBJ2-7
CDR3: ASTVYISGRKNEQF; D: TRBD2; V: TRBV28; J: TRBJ2-1
CDR3: ASSARVSYEQY; D: -; V: TRBV18; J: TRBJ2-7
CDR3: ASSYRAGSGNTIY; D: -; V: TRBV5-1; J: TRBJ1-3
CDR3: ASSPLSPGDVDTQY; D: -; V: TRBV7-9; J: TRBJ2-3
CDR3: SARHPTEAF; D: -; V: TRBV20-1; J: TRBJ1-1
CDR3: ASSSADLQETQY; D: -; V: TRBV5-4; J: TRBJ2-5
CDR3: ASSLDWGTTPITDTQY; D: TRBD2; V: TRBV11-2; J: TRBJ2-3
CDR3: ASRAAGTGGGETQY; D: TRBD1; V: TRBV28; J: TRBJ2-5
CDR3: ASSTTSGSVNEQF; D: TRBD2; V: TRBV16; J: TRBJ2-1
CDR3: ASSADRGSNTEAF; D: TRBD1; V: TRBV7-9; J: TRBJ1-1
CDR3: ASQRGPGTRGTDTQY; D: TRBD2; V: TRBV5-5; J: TRBJ2-3
CDR3: ASSLASGSGAQETQY; D: TRBD2; V: TRBV7-2; J: TRBJ2-5
CDR3: ASSLVRGTEAF; D: -; V: TRBV27; J: TRBJ1-1
CDR3: ASSGTGAGEKLF; D: TRBD1; V: TRBV7-2; J: TRBJ1-4
CDR3: ASSQAAGGHEQF; D: TRBD2; V: TRBV14; J: TRBJ2-1
CDR3: ASSILAGHNEQF; D: TRBD2; V: TRBV19; J: TRBJ2-1
CDR3: ASSLRLAGATYEQY; D: -; V: TRBV5-1; J: TRBJ2-7
CDR3: ASSPTSGGATTGELF; D: TRBD2; V: TRBV18; J: TRBJ2-2
CDR3: ASSPSAGGITDTQY; D: TRBD2; V: TRBV9; J: TRBJ2-3
CDR3: ASTQTPGLAVGDEQF; D: TRBD2; V: TRBV4-1; J: TRBJ2-1
CDR3: ASSFGPSGGYEQY; D: TRBD2; V: TRBV7-2; J: TRBJ2-7
CDR3: ASRLVASGGAFYNEQF; D: -; V: TRBV12-2; J: TRBJ2-1
CDR3: ASSLGEGAEAF; D: -; V: TRBV7-3; J: TRBJ1-1
CDR3: ASSPRVGYNEQF; D: -; V: TRBV11-2; J: TRBJ2-1
CDR3: ATSRGQGGSGEQF; D: -; V: TRBV15; J: TRBJ2-1
CDR3: ASSILIRGAGEAF; D: -; V: TRBV19; J: TRBJ1-1
CDR3: ASSSLRPSSAGADTQY; D: -; V: TRBV7-2; J: TRBJ2-3
CDR3: ATSDPSRTAYNEQF; D: -; V: TRBV24-1; J: TRBJ2-1
CDR3: ASSGTGSQPQH; D: TRBD1; V: TRBV28; J: TRBJ1-5
CDR3: ASSLVGGANRYNEQF; D: -; V: TRBV5-5; J: TRBJ2-1